The sample holds many counts of the clone carrying this T cell receptor beta chain. Its antigen is not known. 5'RACE with 10-nucleotide random UMIs produced the cDNA. One entry per CDR3 protein results from TCRdb running MiXCR on the 5' RACE reads. The sample carries around 50,000 distinct CDR3 sequences, around 3.5% recorded once. This sample is part of a study of neurological immune-mediated disorders. Notes on the study in general: The absence of shared CDR3 amino acid sequences among expanded clones across subjects suggests private repertoires in all groups. Whereas HTLV-1-associated myelopathy showed the most TCR clonal expansion, multiple sclerosis showed the least, with levels below those of healthy controls.

It was from 2 million PBMCs stored at -80 C that the unsorted libraries were obtained. V dropped 4 bases and J dropped 1 base, with 10 bases sitting between them. CDR3 size: 14 residues. Per the germline V gene, CDR1 is DFQATT and CDR2 is SNEGSKA (reference sequence). This receptor was identified in a woman between 25 and 40 years old with multiple sclerosis. Sequenced: PBMCs. The V and J genes are TRBV20-1 and TRBJ2-2; the D gene is possibly TRBD1 (6 bases). The CDR3 loop is CSATGVLNTGELFF. The CDR3 DNA reads as TGCAGTGCTACAGGGGTGTTGAACACCGGGGAGCTGTTTTTT.